A selection of T cell receptor beta chains follows, all from one sample in a study of cytomegalovirus exposure and HLA in healthy donors. The data were produced by immunoSEQ multiplex PCR, yet TCRdb's version contains in-frame clones alone and is incomplete. The table includes 120,000 to 150,000 clones, around 85% detected once. The sample taken for sequencing was PBMCs. The source of these receptors is a man aged 35-49 years in good health and CMV-seropositive. CDR3s include the opening cysteine and the closing phenylalanine or tryptophan. A D gene is named only where the DNA matches it firmly. Size is stated for part of the rows, as once, few or many counts, or as a class when the clone is expanded.

D	J	size	V	DNA	CDR3
NA	TRBJ1-2	NA	TRBV10-1	TGCGCCAGCACTCCCGAAGGGGCGAGGGGCTACACCTTC	CASTPEGARGYTF
NA	TRBJ1-4	NA	TRBV2	TGTGCCAGCAGGACAGACAGTGCAACTAATGAAAAACTGTTTTTT	CASRTDSATNEKLFF
NA	TRBJ1-1	NA	TRBV27	TGTGCCAGCAGTTTAGAAGCGCAATACATGAACACTGAAGCTTTCTTT	CASSLEAQYMNTEAFF
NA	TRBJ2-2	NA	TRBV21-1	TGTGCCAGCAGCAAGGAGGACAGTACGAACACCGGGGAGCTGTTTTTT	CASSKEDSTNTGELFF
NA	TRBJ2-7	NA	TRBV30	TGTGCCTGGAGTGTACTTGGGACAACTGAGTACTTC	CAWSVLGTTEYF
NA	TRBJ1-1	few	TRBV5-5	TGTGCCAGCAGCTTGATGGTACGGGATTCCACTGAAGCTTTCTTT	CASSLMVRDSTEAFF
NA	TRBJ2-7	NA	TRBV5-6	TGTGCCAGCAGCTGGGGGGACTCCAACTACGAGCAGTACTTC	CASSWGDSNYEQYF
NA	TRBJ2-7	NA	TRBV4-3	TGCGCCAGCAGCCAACTTACAGGGACGGAGCAGTACTTC	CASSQLTGTEQYF
NA	TRBJ1-1	NA	TRBV15	TGTGCCACCAGCAGAGCGGCAGGGAAGAGCACTGAAGCTTTCTTT	CATSRAAGKSTEAFF
NA	TRBJ2-5	NA	TRBV4-3	TGCGCCAGCAGCCCAGGTAGCGGAGTTTACCAAGAGACCCAGTACTTC	CASSPGSGVYQETQYF
NA	TRBJ1-2	NA	TRBV7-9	TGTGCCAGCTCCCTGGAGGGCTACACCTTC	CASSLEGYTF
TRBD1	TRBJ2-7	NA	TRBV5-6	TGTGCCAGCAGCTTGATGTTACAGGGGTACGAGCAGTACTTC	CASSLMLQGYEQYF
NA	TRBJ2-7	NA	TRBV5-1	TGCGCCAGCAGCGCTAGGCGTATGGCCGACGAGCAGTACTTC	CASSARRMADEQYF
NA	TRBJ1-1	NA	TRBV9	TGTGCCAGCAGCGTAATGGGGGGGGGAGGCACTGAAGCTTTCTTT	CASSVMGGGGTEAFF
NA	TRBJ2-2	NA	TRBV10-3	TGTGCCATCAGTGAGTCTCAGGCGTCCGGGGAGCTGTTTTTT	CAISESQASGELFF
TRBD1	TRBJ2-6	few	TRBV7-2	TGTGCCAGCAGCCCCGGACAGGGCCTAAGCTCTGGGGCCAACGTCCTGACTTTC	CASSPGQGLSSGANVLTF
TRBD2	TRBJ2-3	NA	TRBV4-3	TGCGCCAGCAGCCAAGGCGCCGGGGGGAGCACAGATACGCAGTATTTT	CASSQGAGGSTDTQYF
NA	TRBJ2-7	NA	TRBV9	TGTGCCAGCAGCGTAGGCGGCTACGAGCAGTACTTC	CASSVGGYEQYF
NA	TRBJ1-5	NA	TRBV19	TGTGCCAGTAGTATAGCGGGACATAGCAATCAGCCCCAGCATTTT	CASSIAGHSNQPQHF
TRBD1	TRBJ2-7	NA	TRBV11-1	TGTGCCAGCAGCTTAGTTGGGACAGGCTACGAGCAGTACTTC	CASSLVGTGYEQYF
NA	TRBJ1-1	NA	TRBV6-4	TGTGCCAGCAGCCCTTTCGACGGGTACACTGAAGCTTTCTTT	CASSPFDGYTEAFF
NA	TRBJ2-1	once	TRBV12-5	TGTGCTAGTGGACCCCGAGGGGCGGGATACAATGAGCAGTTCTTC	CASGPRGAGYNEQFF
NA	TRBJ2-1	NA	TRBV4-3	TGCGCCAGCAGCCTGACAGGTCTTGGCTCCTACAATGAGCAGTTCTTC	CASSLTGLGSYNEQFF
NA	TRBJ2-3	NA	TRBV27	TGTGCCAGCAGTTTAGATCGTGCTACGGGAGAGGAAACAGATACGCAGTATTTT	CASSLDRATGEETDTQYF
NA	TRBJ2-7	NA	TRBV18	TGTGCCAGCTTCCCAAATAGAGGTAACGAGCAGTACTTC	CASFPNRGNEQYF
NA	TRBJ1-1	NA	TRBV7-2	TGTGCCAGCAGCTTAGATAGGGGTTTAGGCACTGAAGCTTTCTTT	CASSLDRGLGTEAFF
NA	TRBJ1-1	few	TRBV18	TGTGCCAGCTCACAATGGGGCCACGGGGGGGCATCGAACACTGAAGCTTTCTTT	CASSQWGHGGASNTEAFF
TRBD2	TRBJ2-5	once	TRBV6-5	TGTGCCAGCAGTTATAGTCTAGCGGGGGCCCAAGAGACCCAGTACTTC	CASSYSLAGAQETQYF
NA	TRBJ1-2	NA	TRBV6-6	TGTGCCAGCAGTCCCGGGGGAGGTACCTATGGCTACACCTTC	CASSPGGGTYGYTF
NA	TRBJ1-2	NA	TRBV9	TGTGCCAGCAGCGTAGAGGCAGGGAACTATGGCTACACCTTC	CASSVEAGNYGYTF
TRBD2	TRBJ2-2	NA	TRBV10-3	TGTGCCATCAGTGAGACGGGACTAGCGAACACCGGGGAGCTGTTTTTT	CAISETGLANTGELFF
NA	TRBJ2-7	NA	TRBV18	TGTGCCAGCTCACTTCAGGGGGGTTACGAGCAGTACTTC	CASSLQGGYEQYF
TRBD1	TRBJ2-1	NA	TRBV18	TGTGCCAGCTCACCACCGGGGACAGGGGGCTTGGATGAGCAGTTCTTC	CASSPPGTGGLDEQFF
TRBD1	TRBJ1-2	once	TRBV6-1	TGTGCCAGCAGTTCCGGGACAGGGTCTAACTATGGCTACACCTTC	CASSSGTGSNYGYTF
NA	TRBJ2-4	NA	TRBV29-1	TGCAGCGTTGAAGAACGGGGAAACATTCAGTACTTC	CSVEERGNIQYF
TRBD1	TRBJ2-5	NA	TRBV5-1	TGCGCCAGCTCTGCCCAGGGGGTGAGGGAGACCCAGTACTTC	CASSAQGVRETQYF
NA	TRBJ1-1	once	TRBV7-9	TGTGCCAGCAGCTTAGGGGGCAAAGCTTTCTTT	CASSLGGKAFF
TRBD1	TRBJ1-1	NA	TRBV9	TGTGCCAGCAGCCCAATCCCCCGGGACAGCCTATCCTTT	CASSPIPRDSLSF
TRBD2	TRBJ2-5	NA	TRBV9	TGTGCCAGCAGCCTTAGACTAGCGGGGGGTTTAGAGACCCAGTACTTC	CASSLRLAGGLETQYF
NA	TRBJ1-5	NA	TRBV6-4	TGTGCCAGCACCACCCCGACATTACCGATGGATCAGCCCCAGCATTTT	CASTTPTLPMDQPQHF
NA	TRBJ2-1	NA	TRBV5-1	TGCGCCAGCAGCTTGTTTGCGGGGACCTACAATGAGCAGTTCTTC	CASSLFAGTYNEQFF
NA	TRBJ2-5	once	TRBV4-1	TGCGCCAGCAGCCAAGATCAACAGGCCCCGTCGCGGGAGACCCAGTACTTC	CASSQDQQAPSRETQYF
NA	TRBJ1-2	few	TRBV4-1	TGCGCCAGCAGCCAAGATCATCGCAGTAACTATGGCTACACCTTC	CASSQDHRSNYGYTF
TRBD1	TRBJ1-5	few	TRBV6-6	TGTGCCAGCAGTCGACAGGGAGTCGTACAGCCCCAGCATTTT	CASSRQGVVQPQHF
TRBD2	TRBJ2-7	NA	TRBV29-1	TGCAGCGTTGAAGAACCTAGCGGGAGATCCAACGAGCAGTACTTC	CSVEEPSGRSNEQYF
NA	TRBJ1-5	NA	TRBV10-2	TGCGCCAGCAGTGAATCGGGGTACAATCAGCCCCAGCATTTT	CASSESGYNQPQHF
NA	TRBJ2-1	NA	TRBV2	TGTGCCAGCAGCTCCTGGGAGCATCAGCAGGATGAGCAGTTCTTC	CASSSWEHQQDEQFF
TRBD2	TRBJ2-1	NA	TRBV6-5	TGTGCCAGCATCGCGGGACTAGCGGATTCCAATGAGCAGTTCTTC	CASIAGLADSNEQFF
TRBD1	TRBJ1-5	NA	TRBV19	TGTGCCAGTAGTACTCCGGGACAGTATAGCAATCAGCCCCAGCATTTT	CASSTPGQYSNQPQHF